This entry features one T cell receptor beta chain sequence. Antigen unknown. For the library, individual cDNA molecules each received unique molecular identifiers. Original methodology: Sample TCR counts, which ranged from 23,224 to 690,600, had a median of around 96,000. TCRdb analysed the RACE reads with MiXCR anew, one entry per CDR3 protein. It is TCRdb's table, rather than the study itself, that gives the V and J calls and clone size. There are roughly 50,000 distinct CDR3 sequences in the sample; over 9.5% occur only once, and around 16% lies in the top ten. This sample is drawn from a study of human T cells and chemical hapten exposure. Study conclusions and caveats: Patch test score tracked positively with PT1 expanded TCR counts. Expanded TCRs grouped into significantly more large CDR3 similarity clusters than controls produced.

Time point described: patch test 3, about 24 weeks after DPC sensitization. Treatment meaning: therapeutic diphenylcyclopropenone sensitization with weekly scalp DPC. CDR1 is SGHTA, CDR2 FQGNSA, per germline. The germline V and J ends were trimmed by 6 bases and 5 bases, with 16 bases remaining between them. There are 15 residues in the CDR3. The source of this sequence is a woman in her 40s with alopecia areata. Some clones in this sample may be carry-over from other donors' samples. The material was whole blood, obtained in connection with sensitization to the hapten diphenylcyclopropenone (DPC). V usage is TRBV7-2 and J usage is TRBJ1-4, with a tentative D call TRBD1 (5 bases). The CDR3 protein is CASRRAGLRNEKLFF. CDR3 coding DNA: TGTGCCAGCAGGAGGGCAGGGCTACGGAATGAAAAACTGTTTTTT.